Sequencing of this T cell receptor (beta chain) was carried out in a study of blood T cell repertoires in COVID-19. TCRdb's table, derived via immunoSEQ multiplex PCR, lists solely in-frame clones and lacks some. The sample gives approximately 240,000 clones, 85% to 90% of which show up once; 3.1% is in the top ten. From germline, CDR1 is LNHDA and CDR2 SQIVND (reference sequence). The CDR3 is made up of 14 amino acids. Deletions cut 4 bases from V and 0 bases from J, with 6 bases between. The sequence was obtained from a woman in her forties or fifties in a cohort exposed to, infected with or recovered from COVID-19 (not recorded which). Source material: PBMCs or T cells enriched from blood (not recorded which). The chain carries TRBV19 and TRBJ2-2, with D unclear. CDR3 loop: CASSRPSNTGELFF. CDR3 nucleotides: TGTGCCAGTAGTAGGCCCTCGAACACCGGGGAGCTGTTTTTT.